Following are 17 T cell receptor beta chains from one sample sequenced in a study of T cells expressing NK-cell markers. TCRdb derives one entry per CDR3 protein from the 5' RACE reads, leaving out DNA. This sample's table reports a few hundred thousand distinct CDR3 sequences. Sequencing input: blood T cells: a sorted CD56 or NKG2C T cell subset, CD4+ or CD8+ T cells, or bulk PBMC T cells (not recorded which). All receptors come from a young man in good health.

This chain connects TRBV29-1 to TRBJ2-3; the D gene TCRdb calls, TRBD1, cannot be checked with no DNA. Germline V gene data show CDR1 as SQVTM and CDR2 as ANQGSEA. The CDR3 is 13 residues long. This CDR3 is CSQQGLYTDTQYF.

V and J are TRBV5-1 and TRBJ2-5; TCRdb selects TRBD2, and the lack of DNA leaves this call unchecked. CDR1 SGHRS and CDR2 YFSETQ come from the germline V gene. This CDR3 region has 14 residues. This CDR3 reads CASSPGTFQETQYF.

The chain has TRBV30 and TRBJ2-3; as DNA is missing, the TRBD2 call by TCRdb cannot be tested. Germline-derived CDR1 and CDR2 are GTSNPN and SVGIG (reference sequence). The CDR3 sequence is 13 residues long. The CDR3 sequence is CAWKGVRTDTQYF.

Here the CDR3 reads CASSLLTGSVNQPQHF. V is TRBV5-8 and J is TRBJ1-5; TCRdb's D gene call, TRBD1, goes unchecked for lack of DNA. This CDR3 region has 16 residues. Germline-derived CDR1 and CDR2 are SGHTS and YDEGEE. Supplemented by reference TRBV5-8 and TRBJ1-5, the full variable domain reads EAGVTQSPTHLIKTRGQQATLRCSPISGHTSVYWYQQALGLGLQFLLWYDEGEERNRGNFPPRFSGRQFPNYSSELNVNALELEDSALYLCASSLLTGSVNQPQHFGDGTRLSIL.

The chain links TRBV7-8 to TRBJ1-2; TCRdb calls TRBD1, which cannot be checked without DNA. Looked up from germline, CDR1 is SGHVS and CDR2 is FQNEAQ. This CDR3 is built from 13 residues. This CDR3 reads CASSPRGAYGYTF.

The genes are TRBV5-4 and TRBJ2-2; TCRdb gives TRBD1 as the D gene, but with no DNA this cannot be confirmed. This CDR3 comprises 15 residues. Germline lookup yields CDR1 SGHNT and CDR2 YYREEE (reference sequence). The CDR3 sequence is CASSRGTGRSGELFF.

The rearrangement joins TRBV12-3 or TRBV12-4 to TRBJ2-2. The CDR3 runs 15 residues. The CDR3 spells CASRASSITTGELFF.

J is TRBJ2-5 and V is TRBV12-3 or TRBV12-4. The CDR3 length is 14 residues. The CDR3 loop reads CASSLGQFQETQYF.

The chain links TRBV12-3 or TRBV12-4 to TRBJ2-5; lacking DNA, the TRBD1 call made by TCRdb goes unchecked. This CDR3 has 14 residues. CDR3 sequence: CASGQGGSLETQYF.

V gene TRBV4-2 combines with J gene TRBJ2-3; TCRdb picks TRBD1, but there is no DNA to check that call. Germline CDR1 LGHNA, CDR2 YNFKEQ. The CDR3 runs 15 residues. CDR3: CASSQDGDRADTQYF.

The V call is TRBV7-3, the J call TRBJ2-2. This CDR3 spans 13 amino acids. Germline loops: CDR1 SGHTA, CDR2 FQGTGA. This CDR3 is CASRFDNTGELFF.

The rearrangement uses TRBV2 and TRBJ2-7. CDR3 size: 15 residues. Germline CDR1 and CDR2: SNHLY and FYNNEI. The CDR3 loop is CASSESGVGMHEQYF.

The chain joins TRBV20-1 to TRBJ2-5. CDR3 length: 15 amino acids. Looked up from germline, CDR1 is DFQATT and CDR2 is SNEGSKA (reference sequence). CDR3 sequence reads: CSARDNSNSAETQYF.

The chain employs TRBV20-1 and TRBJ2-3; with no DNA, the TCRdb D assignment of TRBD1 cannot be verified. The CDR3 contains 14 residues. Germline lookup yields CDR1 DFQATT and CDR2 SNEGSKA (reference sequence). The CDR3 reads CSASPPEAGNTQYF.

The chain has TRBV7-2 and TRBJ2-1; the D call of TRBD2 rests on TCRdb alone, since no DNA is present to check it. Germline CDR1 SGHTA, CDR2 FQGNSA. CDR3 size: 12 residues. The CDR3 loop is CASRRGSSEQFF.

The J gene is TRBJ2-1, the V gene TRBV4-1. Germline CDR1 MGHRA, CDR2 YSYEKL. The CDR3 length is 14 residues. The chain's CDR3 is CASSEPSSANEQFF.

The chain combines TRBV6-5 with TRBJ2-2; TCRdb's D call, TRBD1, is unchecked because there is no DNA. This CDR3 has 16 residues. Germline CDR1 reads MNHEY; CDR2 reads SVGAGI. CDR3: CASSYSDRPNTGELFF.